This TCR beta chain was recorded in a study of blood T cell repertoires in COVID-19. Across the whole study: PBMCs, B-cell-depleted T cells, or T cells were the source of the cDNA or gDNA that made up the material.

The CDR3 sequence is 12 residues long. V shed 6 bases and J shed 2 bases, with 6 bases lying between them. Sequencing was performed with immunoSEQ multiplex PCR; in TCRdb, only in-frame clones are kept and a portion is missing. The sample consists of 200,000 to 250,000 clones, 90% of them appearing once. Material for sequencing was peripheral blood. The chain couples TRBV12-3 or TRBV12-4 to TRBJ2-3; no definite D call. The TCR originated in a man aged 25-45 years with COVID-19, enrolled during active disease. Here the CDR3 reads CASRLITDTQYF. CDR3 DNA sequence: TGTGCCAGCAGACTTATCACAGATACGCAGTATTTT.